The rows below give T cell receptor beta chains drawn from one sample of a study of T-cell memory formation after mild COVID-19. TCRdb fed the 5' RACE reads into MiXCR, producing one record per CDR3 protein. The table includes about 270,000 distinct CDR3 sequences, approximately 15% detected once. The sequenced sample was PBMCs or a T cell subset sorted from them (not recorded which). The source of these receptors is an adult woman who had mild COVID-19 (a few samples of this study predate the infection). Cell type and time point are not known. The CDR3 runs from the conserved cysteine through the conserved F or W. D genes are given only for firm matches. For some rows the clone size is stated as once, few or many, or as a class when expanded; others skip it.

TRBV7-2	NA	TRBD2	TRBJ2-2	CASSLVGGSSGSPGELFF	TGTGCCAGCAGCTTAGTAGGGGGGTCTAGCGGGAGCCCCGGGGAGCTGTTTTTT
TRBV3-1	few	TRBD1	TRBJ2-2	CASSQGQGASGELFF	TGTGCCAGCAGCCAAGGGCAGGGGGCATCCGGGGAGCTGTTTTTT
TRBV13	few	TRBD1	TRBJ2-2	CASSRDRKYGELFF	TGTGCCAGCAGCCGGGACAGGAAGTACGGGGAGCTGTTTTTT
TRBV4-2	NA	NA	TRBJ1-2	CASSQDNGGRFGYTF	TGTGCCAGCAGCCAAGATAACGGAGGGAGGTTTGGCTACACCTTC
TRBV3-1	NA	TRBD1	TRBJ1-1	CASSRPGQGGEAFF	TGTGCCAGCAGCCGACCCGGACAGGGTGGTGAAGCTTTCTTT
TRBV25-1	few	NA	TRBJ2-5	CASSEFRGGGETQYF	TGTGCCAGCAGTGAATTTAGAGGAGGTGGGGAGACCCAGTACTTC
TRBV5-1	NA	NA	TRBJ1-6	CASSSDNSPLHF	TGCGCCAGCAGCTCTGATAATTCACCCCTCCACTTT
TRBV27	NA	NA	TRBJ2-4	CASKELAKNIQYF	TGTGCCAGCAAGGAGCTAGCCAAAAACATTCAGTACTTC
TRBV4-1	NA	NA	TRBJ2-6	CASSPYGVNSGANVLTF	TGCGCCAGCAGCCCTTACGGGGTGAACTCTGGGGCCAACGTCCTGACTTTC
TRBV13	NA	NA	TRBJ1-1	CASSPEKFRVNTEAFF	TGTGCCAGCAGCCCGGAAAAGTTCAGGGTGAACACTGAAGCTTTCTTT
TRBV6-2/TRBV6-3	NA	NA	TRBJ2-6	CASSRDKVDVLTF	TGTGCCAGCAGTCGGGACAAGGTGGACGTCCTGACTTTC
TRBV11-2	many	TRBD2	TRBJ2-1	CASRQLAEQYNEQFF	TGTGCCAGCAGACAACTAGCGGAACAATACAATGAGCAGTTCTTC
TRBV4-3	few	NA	TRBJ2-2	CASSQDPTQTGELFF	TGCGCCAGCAGCCAAGACCCCACTCAAACCGGGGAGCTGTTTTTT
TRBV12-3/TRBV12-4	few	NA	TRBJ2-3	CASRLGGTDTQYF	TGTGCCAGCAGACTAGGGGGCACAGATACGCAGTATTTT
TRBV10-3	few	NA	TRBJ1-3	CAICPGTASSGNTIYF	TGTGCCATCTGCCCCGGGACCGCCAGCTCTGGAAACACCATATATTTT
TRBV12-3/TRBV12-4	NA	TRBD1	TRBJ2-7	CASSPGQGIYHEQYF	TGTGCCAGCAGCCCGGGACAGGGAATCTACCACGAGCAGTACTTC
TRBV7-9	few	NA	TRBJ2-5	CASSSRITQETQYF	TGTGCCAGCAGCTCGAGGATCACCCAAGAGACCCAGTACTTC
TRBV4-1	few	NA	TRBJ1-6	CASSPTESSYNSPLHF	TGCGCCAGCAGCCCCACGGAGAGCTCCTATAATTCACCCCTCCACTTT
TRBV29-1	NA	TRBD2	TRBJ2-5	CSVDRGGGLQETQYF	TGCAGCGTTGACCGGGGCGGGGGTCTTCAAGAGACCCAGTACTTC
TRBV12-3/TRBV12-4	few	NA	TRBJ2-1	CASSPLGGGNEQFF	TGTGCCAGCAGTCCCCTCGGAGGGGGAAATGAGCAGTTCTTC
TRBV25-1	once	TRBD1	TRBJ2-5	CASSATGGFGTQYF	TGTGCCAGCAGTGCAACAGGGGGTTTCGGGACCCAGTACTTC
TRBV20-1	NA	NA	TRBJ1-1	CSARDRQGWTEAFF	TGCAGTGCTAGAGATCGCCAGGGCTGGACTGAAGCTTTCTTT
TRBV5-1	NA	TRBD1	TRBJ2-3	CASSSGGQGNTDTQYF	TGCGCCAGCAGCTCAGGCGGACAGGGTAACACAGATACGCAGTATTTT
TRBV12-3/TRBV12-4	NA	NA	TRBJ2-1	CASSSGLVLGEQFF	TGTGCCAGCAGTTCGGGACTCGTGTTGGGTGAGCAGTTCTTC
TRBV5-5	few	NA	TRBJ1-5	CASSLGQMNSNQPQHF	TGTGCCAGCAGCTTGGGACAGATGAATAGCAATCAGCCCCAGCATTTT
TRBV7-3	few	NA	TRBJ2-6	CASGIRGTGANVLTF	TGTGCCAGCGGGATTAGGGGGACTGGGGCCAACGTCCTGACTTTC
TRBV9	few	TRBD2	TRBJ2-3	CASSVVPASGTSSTDTQYF	TGTGCCAGCAGCGTAGTGCCGGCTAGCGGAACCTCTAGCACAGATACGCAGTATTTT
TRBV3-1	few	TRBD1	TRBJ1-2	CASSQALQGANTF	TGTGCCAGCAGCCAAGCGCTTCAGGGGGCTAACACCTTC
TRBV5-5	many	TRBD1	TRBJ2-6	CASSIRQGFSSGANVLTF	TGTGCCAGCAGCATTAGACAGGGTTTCAGCTCTGGGGCCAACGTCCTGACTTTC
TRBV10-3	once	NA	TRBJ1-5	CAISEGRGGSNQPQHF	TGTGCCATCAGTGAGGGCAGGGGCGGGAGCAATCAGCCCCAGCATTTT
TRBV20-1	few	TRBD1	TRBJ2-3	CSARENSDRGWFPDTQYF	TGCAGTGCTAGAGAAAACTCCGACAGGGGTTGGTTTCCAGATACGCAGTATTTT
TRBV13	few	NA	TRBJ2-1	CASSAGRGPTLQQEQFF	TGTGCCAGCAGCGCGGGCCGGGGCCCCACCTTACAACAGGAGCAGTTCTTC